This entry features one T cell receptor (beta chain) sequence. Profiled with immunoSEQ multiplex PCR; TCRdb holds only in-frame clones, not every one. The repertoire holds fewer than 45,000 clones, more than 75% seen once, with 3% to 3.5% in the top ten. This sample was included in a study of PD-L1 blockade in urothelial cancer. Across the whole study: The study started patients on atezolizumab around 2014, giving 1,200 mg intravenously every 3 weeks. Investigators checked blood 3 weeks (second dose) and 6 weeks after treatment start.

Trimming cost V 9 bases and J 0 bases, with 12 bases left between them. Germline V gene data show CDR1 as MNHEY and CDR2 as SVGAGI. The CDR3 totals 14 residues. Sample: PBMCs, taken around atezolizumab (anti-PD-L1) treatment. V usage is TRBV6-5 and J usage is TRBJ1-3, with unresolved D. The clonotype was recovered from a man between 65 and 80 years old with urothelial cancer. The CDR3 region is CASSTGFSGNTIYF. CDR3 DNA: TGTGCCAGTTCAACCGGGTTCTCTGGAAACACCATATATTTT.